This T cell receptor (beta chain) was identified during a study of CD8 T cells in ankylosing spondylitis. V lost 3 bases and J lost 6; bases outside the gene matches: 2. The CDR3 is made up of 13 amino acids. Germline V gives CDR1 LGHDT, CDR2 YNNKEL (reference sequence). A word on this clonotype: Its antigen remains unidentified.

MiXCR, run by TCRdb on the 5' RACE reads, gives a single entry per CDR3 protein. The sample records 350,000 or so distinct CDR3 sequences, around 10% being singletons. Study-wide results and limits: Earlier reports found some motif variants in synovial fluid and blood in reactive arthritis. Seemingly distinctive of ankylosing spondylitis blood was a TCR beta motif formed by eight highly homologous variants. Clones that were linked to disease were CD8+ and were relatively rare in peripheral blood. From matched ankylosing spondylitis synovial fluid, disease-linked clones were reportedly recovered at significantly enriched levels.

This chain uses TRBV3-1 with TRBJ2-7; TRBD1 aligns across 10 bases. This TCR was sampled from a female donor with ankylosing spondylitis or in good health (not recorded which). Sequencing was carried out using blood, either unsorted or a sorted T cell fraction (not recorded which). CDR3 DNA: TGTGCCAGCAGCCATGACAGGGGGCGCGAGCAGTACTTC. Protein sequence: CASSHDRGREQYF.